This entry describes one T cell receptor (beta chain). Under the authors' procedure: Researchers report that nucleated cell counts were estimated from reference gene primer amplification. The table came from immunoSEQ multiplex PCR; TCRdb's copy has only in-frame clones and leaves some out. The DNA was the basis for D and trimming; V, J and clone size are from that table. The table lists some 100,000 clones, 90% to 95% of them singletons. V lost 1 base, J lost 8 bases, and 10 bases lay in between. CDR1 is SGHTS and CDR2 is YDEGEE in the germline V gene. This CDR3 comprises 14 residues. The data derive from a study of blood T cell repertoires in COVID-19. Whole-study context: Sources were T cells, B-cell-depleted T cells, or PBMCs; the material itself was cDNA or gDNA.

The specimen sequenced was peripheral blood. The receptor was isolated from a man over 45 with acute or convalescent COVID-19. The chain recombines TRBV5-8 with TRBJ1-6, with unresolved D. The CDR3 sequence is CASSLLQSDSPLHF. CDR3 in DNA: TGTGCCAGCAGCTTGCTACAGTCGGATTCACCCCTCCACTTT. Full variable domain (remainder filled in from reference TRBV5-8 and TRBJ1-6): EAGVTQSPTHLIKTRGQQATLRCSPISGHTSVYWYQQALGLGLQFLLWYDEGEERNRGNFPPRFSGRQFPNYSSELNVNALELEDSALYLCASSLLQSDSPLHFGNGTRLTVT.